The 12 T cell receptor beta chains presented below share a single source sample, sequenced in a study of blood T cells in healthy people across ages. It was with a sample-barcoded 5' primer and a J-beta primer mix that a second PCR of about 7 to 12 cycles was run. One entry per CDR3 protein, called by TCRdb with MiXCR from the 5' RACE reads. The top ten clones hold about 10% of a sample with about 930,000 distinct CDR3 sequences, almost 30% of them seen once. These data were also filed under a second study, of T cells of mothers and their children.

The sample was blood. The receptors were sampled from a woman aged 40-49 years in good health.

The gene calls are TRBV10-3 and TRBJ2-7; 15 positions match TRBD2. V lost 4 bases, J lost 7 bases, and 5 bases stayed unmatched. Per the germline V gene, CDR1 is ENHRY and CDR2 is SYGVKD. The CDR3 has 15 residues. The CDR3 is CAISGRTSGGVEQYF. CDR3 DNA: TGTGCCATCAGTGGCCGGACTAGCGGGGGGGTTGAGCAGTACTTC.

This clonotype turned up a few times. V and J are TRBV7-2 and TRBJ2-5; D is possibly TRBD1 or TRBD2 (5 bases each). Germline V gives CDR1 SGHTA, CDR2 FQGNSA. The V end lost 8 bases, the J end lost 3 bases, and 13 bases lay between the germline ends. The CDR3 is 13 amino acids. CDR3 nucleotide sequence: TGTGCCAGCGGGGGTACTTTTAAAGAGACCCAGTACTTC. It codes for CASGGTFKETQYF.

This clonotype has at least ten counts. Written as DNA, the CDR3 is TGCGCCAGCAGCTGGGGCCAGGGGAACGAGCAGTACTTC. It yields the protein CASSWGQGNEQYF. This rearrangement joins TRBV5-1 to TRBJ2-7; weak D call: TRBD1 (6 bases). From germline, CDR1 is SGHRS and CDR2 YFSETQ. The V gene lost 3 bases and the J gene lost 5 bases, with 12 bases spanning the gap. The CDR3 has 13 residues.

This clonotype has a handful of counts. V is TRBV6-5 and J is TRBJ1-5, with D maybe TRBD1 (5 bases). Trimming shortened V by 6 bases and J by 0 bases, and 12 bases separated the two germline ends. The CDR3 length is 15 residues. The germline CDR1 and CDR2 sequences are MNHEY and SVGAGI. The CDR3 nucleotides are TGTGCCAGCAGGTCCTGGGGGGATAGCAATCAGCCCCAGCATTTT. Residues: CASRSWGDSNQPQHF.

This sequence joins TRBV7-2 and TRBJ2-5; the match to TRBD2 covers 10 bases. The end of the DNA fits TRBJ2-7 better, so the J call may be wrong. CDR3 size: 16 residues. CDR1 SGHTA and CDR2 FQGNSA come from the germline V gene. DNA for the CDR3: TGTGCCAGCAGCTTAGGGGGACTAGCGCGAACCTACGAGCAGTACTTC. Amino acid sequence: CASSLGGLARTYEQYF.

In this sample, this clonotype turned up a few times. The CDR3 reads CASSLSPLGSGGANVLTF. In nucleotides, the CDR3 is TGTGCCAGCAGCTTAAGCCCTTTGGGCTCTGGTGGGGCCAACGTCCTGACTTTC. V usage is TRBV7-2 and J usage is TRBJ2-6; D remains unclear. The length of the CDR3 is 18 residues. V was pared by 2 bases and J by 3 bases, with 17 bases between. Germline V gene sequence: CDR1 SGHTA, CDR2 FQGNSA.

V gene TRBV12-5 combines with J gene TRBJ1-2; TRBD1 matches at 7 bases. The germline V gene encodes CDR1 LGHNT and CDR2 FRNRAP. There are 16 residues in the CDR3. V lost 6 bases and J lost 1; bases outside the gene matches: 11. CDR3 amino acids: CASGVTGHINNYGYTF. The CDR3 bases are TGTGCTAGTGGCGTGACAGGGCACATAAATAACTATGGCTACACCTTC.

Many counts were recorded for this clonotype. The chain uses TRBV20-1 and TRBJ2-7; TRBD1 or TRBD2 may be the D gene (5 bases each). The ends were cut back, 0 bases at V and 4 bases at J, with 13 bases in the middle. The germline gives CDR1 DFQATT, CDR2 SNEGSKA (reference sequence). This CDR3 is built from 14 residues. CDR3 nucleotides: TGCAGTGCTAGAGACGCCCGAGGGGCATACGAGCAGTACTTC. Protein sequence: CSARDARGAYEQYF.

This clonotype was counted between two and nine times. The chain combines TRBV24-1 with TRBJ2-5; the match to TRBD2 covers 7 bases. After removal of 3 bases from V and 4 bases from J, the junction contained 7 bases not matched to a gene. Germline lookup yields CDR1 KGHDR and CDR2 SFDVKD. This CDR3 has 15 amino acids. The CDR3 DNA reads as TGTGCCACCAGTGATCCCCTGGGGGGGGGAGAGACCCAGTACTTC. Its translation is CATSDPLGGGETQYF.

This clonotype was counted a few times. This chain connects TRBV4-2 to TRBJ1-4, with D unresolved. Trimming shortened V by 0 bases and J by 8 bases, and 7 bases separated the two germline ends. This CDR3 has 13 residues. Germline lookup yields CDR1 LGHNA and CDR2 YNFKEQ. This CDR3 reads CASSQDVSEKLFF. The CDR3 nucleotides read TGTGCCAGCAGCCAAGATGTTTCCGAAAAACTGTTTTTT.

This clonotype was seen repeatedly, ten times or more. The chain joins TRBV7-9 to TRBJ2-7; unclear D gene. V lost 5 bases and J lost 3, with 11 bases in between. This CDR3 contains 13 residues. The germline V gene encodes CDR1 SEHNR and CDR2 FQNEAQ (reference sequence). The CDR3 DNA is TGTGCCAGCAGCCAAACGCCCCGCTACGAGCAGTACTTC. As protein: CASSQTPRYEQYF. The full variable domain, in which reference TRBV7-9 and TRBJ2-7 provide the parts outside the CDR3, is DTGVSQNPRHKITKRGQNVTFRCDPISEHNRLYWYRQTLGQGPEFLTYFQNEAQLEKSRLLSDRFSAERPKGSFSTLEIQRTEQGDSAMYLCASSQTPRYEQYFGPGTRLTVT.

This clonotype occurred many times. This sequence joins TRBV28 and TRBJ2-1; 12 nucleotides match TRBD2. The germline gives CDR1 MDHEN, CDR2 SYDVKM. This CDR3 region has 15 residues. V shed 5 bases, J shed 5 bases, and the junction held 4 bases outside the gene matches. The CDR3 nucleotides read TGTGCCAGCAGTCCGACTAGCGGGGGCAACAATGAGCAGTTCTTC. As protein: CASSPTSGGNNEQFF.